A single sample gave rise to the 21 T cell receptor beta chains below, sequenced in a study of blood T cell repertoires in COVID-19. Sequencing was performed with immunoSEQ multiplex PCR; in TCRdb, only in-frame clones are kept and a portion is missing. The sample records approximately 360,000 clones, around 87% being singletons. The sample was PBMCs or T cells enriched from blood (not recorded which). Source of these receptors: a man aged 35 to 55 in a cohort exposed to, infected with or recovered from COVID-19 (not recorded which).

J is TRBJ2-7 and V is TRBV3-1 (or the pseudogene TRBV3-2); 9 bases match TRBD2. CDR1 LGHDT and CDR2 YNNKEL come from the germline V gene (reference sequence). The CDR3 contains 15 residues. With 2 bases clipped from V and 3 bases from J, the junction kept 5 bases outside the gene matches. The chain's CDR3 is CASSQSTSGVYEQYF. The DNA of the CDR3 is TGTGCCAGCAGCCAATCGACTAGCGGAGTCTACGAGCAGTACTTC.

This CDR3 is CASSIDMPRRATAGYTF. The CDR3 bases are TGTGCCAGTAGTATAGATATGCCCCGGCGGGCCACGGCGGGCTACACCTTC. The V and J genes are TRBV19 and TRBJ1-2, with D unresolved. The CDR3 covers 17 residues. Germline CDR1 LNHDA, CDR2 SQIVND (reference sequence). Trimming removed 0 bases at V and 8 bases at J, with 22 bases between.

V gene TRBV28 combines with J gene TRBJ1-1, with D possibly being TRBD1 (6 bases). This CDR3 has 15 residues. The ends were cut back, 6 bases at V and 2 bases at J, with 16 bases in the middle. Germline CDR1 and CDR2: MDHEN and SYDVKM. The CDR3 region is CASRSPGHPNTEAFF. The DNA of the CDR3 is TGTGCCAGCAGATCCCCGGGACACCCCAACACTGAAGCTTTCTTT.

The chain joins TRBV5-6 to TRBJ2-6; 10 nucleotides align to TRBD1. The V gene's germline CDR1 is SGHDT and CDR2 YYEEEE. Germline trimming cut 4 bases from V and 2 bases from J; bases unmatched to any gene: 9. This CDR3 is built from 18 residues. The CDR3 nucleotides read TGTGCCAGCAGCGTCGACAGGGGGCTCTTGACTGGGGCCAACGTCCTGACTTTC. Protein product: CASSVDRGLLTGANVLTF.

The chain recombines TRBV7-9 with TRBJ2-7, with 8 bases that match TRBD2. The CDR3 extends over 15 amino acids. Germline CDR1 reads SEHNR; CDR2 reads FQNEAQ (reference sequence). Trimming at V came to 2 bases and at J to 2 bases, leaving 5 bases not matched to a gene. The CDR3 nucleotides read TGTGCCAGCAGCTTAATCGGCGGGGGGACCTACGAGCAGTACTTC. Amino acids: CASSLIGGGTYEQYF.

The chain links TRBV5-1 to TRBJ2-7, with 9 bases identical to TRBD1. J lost 5 bases, V lost 5 bases, and 5 bases had no gene match. Germline CDR1 is SGHRS and CDR2 is YFSETQ. This CDR3 has 13 amino acids. The CDR3 loop is CASRPGQGNEQYF. The CDR3 DNA follows: TGCGCCAGCAGACCGGGACAGGGCAACGAGCAGTACTTC.

J is TRBJ1-2 and V is TRBV29-1; unclear D gene. Deletions cut 3 bases from V and 8 bases from J, with 13 bases between. The CDR3 loop spans 12 amino acids. Per germline, CDR1 SQVTM and CDR2 ANQGSEA. The CDR3 reads CSVDFQRLGYTF. In DNA, the CDR3 is TGCAGCGTTGATTTCCAGCGCCTGGGCTACACCTTC.

The chain combines TRBV24-1 with TRBJ2-1; 7 nucleotides line up with TRBD2. The junction had 11 bases not matched to a gene; V was cut back by 5 bases and J by 5 bases. The CDR3 length is 16 residues. Per the germline V gene, CDR1 is KGHDR and CDR2 is SFDVKD. The CDR3 nucleotides are TGTGCCACCAGTGCCGCTGAGGCTAGCGGAGACAATGAGCAGTTCTTC. Amino acids: CATSAAEASGDNEQFF.

The gene calls are TRBV7-9 and TRBJ2-1; 10 bases agree with TRBD2. Unmatched junction bases numbered 12, after V lost 5 bases and J lost 5 bases. CDR3 length: 17 residues. Germline V gene lookup returns CDR1 SEHNR and CDR2 FQNEAQ (reference sequence). The CDR3 sequence is CASSKRASGGRNNEQFF. Written as DNA, the CDR3 is TGTGCCAGCAGCAAACGGGCTAGCGGGGGCCGCAACAATGAGCAGTTCTTC. Full variable domain (outside the CDR3, taken from reference TRBV7-9 and TRBJ2-1): DTGVSQNPRHKITKRGQNVTFRCDPISEHNRLYWYRQTLGQGPEFLTYFQNEAQLEKSRLLSDRFSAERPKGSFSTLEIQRTEQGDSAMYLCASSKRASGGRNNEQFFGPGTRLTVL.

This clone was counted between two and nine times. This rearrangement joins TRBV3-1 (or the pseudogene TRBV3-2) to TRBJ1-2; 9 positions agree with TRBD1. Germline V CDR1 and CDR2: LGHDT, YNNKEL (reference sequence). J was trimmed by 4 bases and V by 0 bases; bases with no gene match: 9. The CDR3 covers 17 residues. The CDR3 DNA reads as TGTGCCAGCAGCCAAGACGGGACAGGGATTCTTGGCTATGGCTACACCTTC. Translation gives CASSQDGTGILGYGYTF.

This chain links TRBV24-1 with TRBJ1-4, with TRBD1 matching over 9 bases. CDR3 length: 15 amino acids. The J segment lost 4 bases and the V segment lost 4 bases, leaving 3 bases of the junction unmatched. CDR1 and CDR2 (germline): KGHDR, SFDVKD. The CDR3 DNA follows: TGTGCCACCAGTGAGCAGACAGGGGGTAATGAAAAACTGTTTTTT. This translates into CATSEQTGGNEKLFF.

The chain is built from TRBV4-1 and TRBJ2-1; tentative D call: TRBD2 (5 bases). Germline lookup yields CDR1 MGHRA and CDR2 YSYEKL. The CDR3 covers 17 residues. Trimming removed 1 base at V and 0 bases at J, with 13 bases between. CDR3 bases: TGCGCCAGCAGCCAAGGACTATTAGCGATCTCCTACAATGAGCAGTTCTTC. Its protein is CASSQGLLAISYNEQFF.

The chain links TRBV21-1 to TRBJ2-4; the tabulated D call, TRBD1, remains unverified against the DNA. TRBV21-1 is a pseudogene locus. The CDR3 contains 16 residues. The CDR3 loop reads CASSTPGQEGENIQYF. The CDR3 coding sequence is TGTGCCAGCAGCACACCGGGACAGGAGGGAGAAAACATTCAGTACTTC.

The chain combines TRBV27 with TRBJ2-7; weak D call: TRBD2 (5 bases). The CDR3 totals 13 residues. CDR1 and CDR2 from the germline V gene are MNHEY and SMNVEV (reference sequence). The V end lost 6 bases, the J end lost 6 bases, and 15 bases lay between the germline ends. The chain's CDR3 is CASSFRVRGEQYF. The DNA for the CDR3 is TGTGCCAGCAGCTTCCGGGTTCGGGGCGAGCAGTACTTC.

This clone came up once. CDR3 amino acids: CASSILLAGALEQYF. The CDR3 DNA reads as TGTGCCAGCAGCATCCTTCTAGCGGGAGCACTCGAGCAGTACTTC. The rearrangement joins TRBV11-2 to TRBJ2-7, with TRBD2 matching 10 bases. Germline CDR1 and CDR2: SGHAT and FQNNGV. V dropped 5 bases and J dropped 6; count of bases not matched to a gene: 10. There are 15 residues in the CDR3.

The CDR3 sequence: CASSSGLAGGQETQYF. CDR3 in DNA: TGTGCCAGCAGCTCCGGACTAGCGGGAGGACAAGAGACCCAGTACTTC. This chain links TRBV7-9 with TRBJ2-5, with 14 bases aligning to TRBD2. CDR1 and CDR2 (germline): SEHNR, FQNEAQ (reference sequence). V shed 4 bases and J 2 bases; nucleotides not matched to a gene: 3. CDR3 length equals 16 residues.

A word on this clone: This specimen includes other DNA sequences encoding the same CDR3. The J gene is TRBJ2-1, the V gene TRBV28, with 10 positions matching TRBD2. V was clipped by 9 bases and J by 2 bases; unmatched bases: 1. This CDR3 has 13 residues. CDR1 is MDHEN and CDR2 is SYDVKM in the germline V gene. CDR3 in DNA: TGTGCCAGTAGCGGGAGGCCCTACAATGAGCAGTTCTTC. Translating it yields CASSGRPYNEQFF.

This clone was seen only a few times. The chain joins TRBV30 to TRBJ2-1; 15 bases are shared with TRBD2. The germline V gene encodes CDR1 GTSNPN and CDR2 SVGIG (reference sequence). V trimming: 3 bases; J trimming: 9 bases; junction bases outside the gene matches: 9. The CDR3 spans 16 residues. CDR3 sequence reads: CAWRGQGTSGRSEQFF. CDR3 nucleotides: TGTGCCTGGAGAGGCCAGGGGACTAGCGGGAGGAGTGAGCAGTTCTTC.

In its sample, this clone was seen once. The chain carries TRBV9 and TRBJ2-7, with D perhaps TRBD2 (6 bases). Germline CDR1 SGDLS, CDR2 YYNGEE. The CDR3 sequence is 16 residues long. Trimming cost V 2 bases and J 2 bases, with 17 bases left between them. DNA of the CDR3: TGTGCCAGCAGCGTTGACGACGGGAGTATCGCCTACGAGCAGTACTTC. It specifies CASSVDDGSIAYEQYF.

The chain is built from TRBV4-2 and TRBJ2-7; the match to TRBD2 covers 7 bases. The V gene end was trimmed by 6 bases and the J gene end by 2 bases; junction bases not matched to a gene: 4. The germline V gene has CDR1 LGHNA and CDR2 YNFKEQ. The CDR3 covers 13 residues. The CDR3 bases are TGTGCCAGCAGTCCCGGACTAGCCTACGAGCAGTACTTC. Its protein product is CASSPGLAYEQYF.

To note about this clone: Other DNA variants within this sample encode the same CDR3. The chain combines TRBV5-1 with TRBJ2-5; D is ambiguous. With 0 bases removed from V and 4 bases from J, the gap between germline ends came to 7 bases. The CDR3 is 13 residues long. The germline V gene has CDR1 SGHRS and CDR2 YFSETQ. CDR3 protein: CASSLGLAETQYF. CDR3 DNA: TGCGCCAGCAGCTTGGGGTTAGCAGAGACCCAGTACTTC.